Listed below are T cell receptor beta chains from one sample, sequenced in a study of blood T cells in healthy people across ages. TCRdb reprocessed the 5' RACE reads via MiXCR and lists one record per CDR3 protein. This table holds roughly 650,000 distinct CDR3 sequences, approximately 30% found once. Sample: blood. The origin of the receptors is an elderly woman in good health. CDR3s include the opening cysteine and the closing phenylalanine or tryptophan. A D gene is named only where the DNA matches it firmly. Clone size is given for some rows only: seen once, a few or many times, or a class if the clone is expanded.

D gene	clone size	V gene	J gene	CDR3 DNA	CDR3 protein
-	-	TRBV12-3/TRBV12-4	TRBJ2-4	TGTGCCAGCAGCCCCGACTCGGCGGGGCAGCGTGTTGGGCAGTACTTC	CASSPDSAGQRVGQYF
-	-	TRBV5-1	TRBJ2-3	TGCGCCAGCAGCATTGATACAGGCACAGATACGCAGTATTTT	CASSIDTGTDTQYF
-	many	TRBV2	TRBJ2-1	TGTGCCACCTCCGAAGCGCGGGGGCTTTGGGGGGGGCAGTTCTTC	CATSEARGLWGGQFF
TRBD2	-	TRBV20-1	TRBJ2-7	TGCAGTGCTAGAGGAATGGGACTAGCGGGGGGCTTATCCTACAATGAGCAGTACTTC	CSARGMGLAGGLSYNEQYF
-	-	TRBV19	TRBJ2-3	TGTGCCAGTAGTATGAGCGCTAGCACAGATACGCAGTATTTT	CASSMSASTDTQYF
-	many	TRBV20-1	TRBJ2-5	TGCAGTGCTAGTTCCCAGGGGGGGACAGAGACCCAGTACTTC	CSASSQGGTETQYF
-	many	TRBV7-9	TRBJ1-2	TGTGCCAGCAGCTTACCAGGGGATTATGGCTACACCTTC	CASSLPGDYGYTF
-	-	TRBV25-1	TRBJ2-7	TGTGCCAGCAGGGAGGGACAGTCAACCGAGCAGTACTTC	CASREGQSTEQYF
-	few	TRBV30	TRBJ1-6	TGTGCCTGGAGCAACAGGGAATATTCACCCCTCCACTTT	CAWSNREYSPLHF
TRBD2	many	TRBV12-3/TRBV12-4	TRBJ2-1	TGTGCCAGCAGTTTACTAGCGGGGGGGGACGATGAGCAGTTCTTC	CASSLLAGGDDEQFF
-	many	TRBV12-3/TRBV12-4	TRBJ2-7	TGTGCCAGCAGTTTAGGGACCCTCTCCTACGAGCAGTACTTC	CASSLGTLSYEQYF
-	many	TRBV5-6	TRBJ2-2	TGTGCCAGCAGCTTGGAGATGGGGACCGGGGAGCTGTTTTTT	CASSLEMGTGELFF
TRBD2	-	TRBV4-1	TRBJ2-1	TGCGCCAGCAGCCCTGGACTAGCGGGAGGGGCTTTATACAATGAGCAGTTCTTC	CASSPGLAGGALYNEQFF
-	many	TRBV19	TRBJ2-5	TGTGCCAGTAGTAAGTTGGGGTGGCAAGAGACCCAGTACTTC	CASSKLGWQETQYF
TRBD1	many	TRBV4-2	TRBJ2-7	TGTGCCAGCAGCCGCTGGACAGGGGAAGAGGACGAGCAGTACTTC	CASSRWTGEEDEQYF
TRBD1	many	TRBV5-1	TRBJ2-7	TGCGCCAGCAGCTTGACACCACAGGGGTCCTACGAGCAGTACTTC	CASSLTPQGSYEQYF
-	many	TRBV7-3	TRBJ1-1	TGTGCCAGCAGCTTATACGTGAACACTGAAGCTTTCTTT	CASSLYVNTEAFF
-	few	TRBV9	TRBJ2-2	TGTGCCAGCAGCGTAGCTACGGGATTGAACACCGGGGAGCTGTTTTTT	CASSVATGLNTGELFF
-	many	TRBV6-5	TRBJ2-7	TGTGCCAGCAGTCCTAGGTGGAGCTCCTACGAGCAGTACTTC	CASSPRWSSYEQYF
TRBD2	-	TRBV20-1	TRBJ2-2	TGCAGTGCCACAACTAGCGGGGGGACGAACACCGGGGAGCTGTTTTTT	CSATTSGGTNTGELFF
-	many	TRBV12-3/TRBV12-4	TRBJ2-5	TGTGCCAGCAGCCCCGCGAGGGGCCGCCAAGAGACCCAGTACTTC	CASSPARGRQETQYF
TRBD1	-	TRBV18	TRBJ1-6	TGTGCCAGCTCACCCGACAGGGGTACGACACCCCTCCACTTT	CASSPDRGTTPLHF
-	many	TRBV12-3/TRBV12-4	TRBJ1-5	TGTGCCAGCAGTTTTTCTGGAGGAAGTCATCAGCCCCAGCATTTT	CASSFSGGSHQPQHF
-	few	TRBV20-1	TRBJ1-6	TGCAGTGCTTCCGGGCGCGGTAATTCACCCCTCCACTTT	CSASGRGNSPLHF
TRBD1	-	TRBV30	TRBJ1-2	TGTGCCTGGAGTCCAGGGGGCTATGGCTACACCTTC	CAWSPGGYGYTF
-	-	TRBV7-6	TRBJ2-1	TGTGCCAGCAGCTTAGTGGCGGGGTCAGGGCACAATGAGCACTTCTTC	CASSLVAGSGHNEHFF
-	-	TRBV9	TRBJ1-6	TGTGCCAGCAGCGTAGACCCGAGCTCCTATAATTCACCCCTCCACTTT	CASSVDPSSYNSPLHF
-	few	TRBV25-1	TRBJ1-1	TGTGCCAGCAGTCCCCTACCGGGCATGAACACTGAAGCTTTCTTT	CASSPLPGMNTEAFF
-	few	TRBV11-2	TRBJ2-7	TGTGCCAGCAGCTTACAGACTAGGTCGATGGTGCAGTACTTC	CASSLQTRSMVQYF
-	many	TRBV20-1	TRBJ2-2	TGCAGTGCTCCAAGGGGAGGGGAGCTGTTTTTT	CSAPRGGELFF
TRBD1	-	TRBV29-1	TRBJ2-5	TGCAGCGTTGAAGAAAGGGACAGGGAGTACTTC	CSVEERDREYF
-	-	TRBV19	TRBJ1-1	TGTGCCAGTAGTCCAACCGGGGGGGCTTGGAACACTGAAGCTTTCTTT	CASSPTGGAWNTEAFF
TRBD1	many	TRBV9	TRBJ2-7	TGTGCCAGCAGCTCACGGACAGGGGCGGGCTCCGACGAGCAGTACTTC	CASSSRTGAGSDEQYF
TRBD1	few	TRBV6-6	TRBJ2-7	TGTGCCAGCAGTTACTCCGCCAGGGGGTACAATGAGCAGTACTTC	CASSYSARGYNEQYF
TRBD1	many	TRBV9	TRBJ1-1	TGTGCCAGCGGAGGGGGGGACAGGGGTTCGAACACTGAAGCTTTCTTT	CASGGGDRGSNTEAFF
TRBD1	-	TRBV20-1	TRBJ1-3	TGCAGTGCAGAGGACAGGGTTGGAAACACCATATATTTT	CSAEDRVGNTIYF